A single sample is the source of the 28 T cell receptor beta chains below, sequenced in a study of graft-versus-host responses after intestinal transplantation. No antigen has been assigned to these receptors. Some clones are missing from TCRdb's copy, which holds only in-frame ones; the method was immunoSEQ multiplex PCR. The profile shows about 71,000 clones, 80% to 95% of them singletons. Sequences were derived from unstimulated CD8+ T cells sorted from spleen or lymph node cells, sampled before intestinal transplant. These TCRs come from a human donor who received an intestinal transplant.

The chain employs TRBV2 and TRBJ1-5; weak D call: TRBD1 (6 bases). Germline values: CDR1 SNHLY, CDR2 FYNNEI. Trimming shortened V by 7 bases and J by 2 bases, and 18 bases separated the two germline ends. There are 16 residues in the CDR3. CDR3 sequence (DNA): TGTGCCAGCACAGGGGTGGGGCCAACGGGCAATCAGCCCCAGCATTTT. Translation gives CASTGVGPTGNQPQHF.

The count of this clone is one. The junction departs from the called germline gene at one end, perhaps through a read error. At the DNA level, this CDR3 is encoded by other sequences in the same sample as well. The chain employs TRBV4-1 and TRBJ2-4, with D possibly TRBD2 on 7 matching bases. There are 17 residues in the CDR3. CDR1 and CDR2 from the germline V gene are MGHRA and YSYEKL. This chain's CDR3 is CASSQGEGHLAKNIQYF. The DNA for the CDR3 is TGCGCCAGCAGCCAAGGGGAGGGACATCTAGCCAAAAACATCCAGTACTTC.

V gene TRBV19 combines with J gene TRBJ2-2, with a possible D match to TRBD1 (6 bases). Germline V CDR1 and CDR2: LNHDA, SQIVND (reference sequence). The CDR3 sequence is 16 residues long. The germline V and J ends were trimmed by 5 bases and 2 bases, with 15 bases remaining between them. The CDR3 loop reads CASSSPGQTNTGELFF. CDR3 nucleotide sequence: TGTGCCAGTAGTTCCCCGGGACAAACCAACACCGGGGAGCTGTTTTTT.

This chain joins TRBV13 and TRBJ2-5; D is undetermined. CDR3 length: 11 amino acids. The V gene's germline CDR1 is PRHDT and CDR2 FYEKMQ (reference sequence). Trimming took 5 bases from V and 5 from J, leaving 6 bases between them. In nucleotides, the CDR3 is TGTGCCAGCAGCGCAGGCGAGACCCAGTACTTC. Its protein is CASSAGETQYF.

CDR3 in DNA: TGTGCCAGCACCGGTACGGGGGAGAACACCGGGGAGCTGTTTTTT. Protein sequence: CASTGTGENTGELFF. V gene TRBV9 combines with J gene TRBJ2-2; D perhaps matches TRBD2 (6 bases). V dropped 6 bases and J dropped 1 base, with 13 bases sitting between them. The CDR3 runs to 15 residues. Germline CDR1 reads SGDLS; CDR2 reads YYNGEE.

The genes are TRBV6-5 and TRBJ1-2, with D tentatively TRBD1 (5 bases). Per germline, CDR1 MNHEY and CDR2 SVGAGI. This CDR3 has 12 residues. Trimming took off 9 bases at V and 4 bases at J, with 12 bases between the two ends. The CDR3 sequence: CASGGVIYGYTF. In DNA form, the CDR3 reads TGTGCCAGTGGGGGGGTAATCTATGGCTACACCTTC.

V is TRBV10-3 and J is TRBJ2-5, with 8 bases identical to TRBD1. The CDR3 has 13 residues. The J segment lost 5 bases and the V segment lost 6 bases, leaving 5 bases of the junction unmatched. The germline V gene has CDR1 ENHRY and CDR2 SYGVKD. The DNA for the CDR3 is TGTGCCATCAGCCTGGACAGGGAGGAGACCCAGTACTTC. This encodes CAISLDREETQYF.

V is TRBV27 and J is TRBJ1-2; possible D gene TRBD1, 6 bases. Per germline, CDR1 MNHEY and CDR2 SMNVEV (reference sequence). The CDR3 spans 13 residues. Trimming removed 2 bases at V and 8 bases at J, with 12 bases between. The CDR3 DNA is TGTGCCAGCAGTTTAACAGGGATAGAAGGCTACACCTTC. As protein: CASSLTGIEGYTF.

The chain is built from TRBV7-3 and TRBJ1-4; 10 nucleotides match TRBD1. V lost 0 bases to trimming and J lost 0 bases; unmatched junction nucleotides: 10. This CDR3 region has 20 residues. CDR1 and CDR2 (germline): SGHTA, FQGTGA. This CDR3 is CASSLTLRDRGTTTNEKLFF. DNA of the CDR3: TGTGCCAGCAGCTTAACCCTCCGGGACAGGGGAACTACAACTAATGAAAAACTGTTTTTT.

This chain joins TRBV5-8 and TRBJ2-7, with a possible D match to TRBD1 (6 bases). CDR3 size: 11 residues. Germline V gene sequence: CDR1 SGHTS, CDR2 YDEGEE. The ends were cut back, 4 bases at V and 6 bases at J, with 8 bases in the middle. The CDR3: CASSLGGEQYF. The CDR3 DNA follows: TGTGCCAGCAGCCTAGGGGGCGAGCAGTACTTC.

A single count supports this clone. This chain joins TRBV23-1 and TRBJ1-6; the D gene is possibly TRBD1 (5 bases). TRBV23-1 falls under the ORF class, with uncertain function. The CDR3 has 16 amino acids. Trimming removed 11 bases from V and 5 bases from J, with 22 bases in between. The chain's CDR3 is CAGDQGTVKDNSPLHF. DNA for the CDR3: TGCGCCGGCGATCAGGGCACGGTGAAGGATAATTCACCCCTCCACTTT.

The chain uses TRBV9 and TRBJ2-1; D call uncertain. V was shortened by 1 base and J by 5 bases, with 4 bases between the two germline ends. The CDR3 length is 12 residues. Germline CDR1 and CDR2: SGDLS and YYNGEE. In DNA, the CDR3 is TGTGCCAGCAGCGTATCCAACAATGAGCAGTTCTTC. Its protein is CASSVSNNEQFF.

V is TRBV9 and J is TRBJ2-3, with TRBD2 matching over 10 bases. Germline CDR1 is SGDLS and CDR2 is YYNGEE. The junction had 6 bases not matched to a gene; V was cut back by 6 bases and J by 5 bases. The CDR3 extends over 14 amino acids. In DNA, the CDR3 is TGTGCCAGCACCAGCGGGGGGGGGATAGATACGCAGTATTTT. Amino acids: CASTSGGGIDTQYF.

This chain uses TRBV2 with TRBJ2-7, with D perhaps TRBD1 (5 bases). Germline assignment: CDR1 SNHLY and CDR2 FYNNEI. This CDR3 is built from 13 residues. Trimming left V 6 bases short and J 1 base short, with 10 bases between. The CDR3 here is CASSWTSSYEQYF. The DNA for the CDR3 is TGTGCCAGCAGCTGGACAAGTTCCTACGAGCAGTACTTC.

This clone was detected once. The rearrangement uses TRBV13 and TRBJ1-2; D unresolved. Trimming took 5 bases from V and 7 from J, leaving 11 bases between them. CDR1 and CDR2 from the germline V gene are PRHDT and FYEKMQ (reference sequence). This CDR3 contains 12 residues. The CDR3 nucleotides read TGTGCCAGCAGCCCCGGGGATCGTGGCTACACCTTC. Amino acid sequence: CASSPGDRGYTF.

The chain joins TRBV11-2 to TRBJ2-7; 9 bases align to TRBD1. V lost 5 bases, J lost 3 bases, and 8 bases stayed unmatched. Per germline, CDR1 SGHAT and CDR2 FQNNGV. This CDR3 has 15 residues. The CDR3 here is CASSVPGQGIYEQYF. In nucleotides, the CDR3 is TGTGCCAGCAGCGTACCGGGACAGGGTATCTACGAGCAGTACTTC.

This chain uses TRBV6-5 with TRBJ1-2; D is undetermined. The germline V gene encodes CDR1 MNHEY and CDR2 SVGAGI. The V and J ends lost 2 bases and 2 bases respectively, with 6 bases between them. This CDR3 has 13 amino acids. CDR3 nucleotides: TGTGCCAGCAGTTACGGGCAGAACTATGGCTACACCTTC. It specifies CASSYGQNYGYTF.

The J gene is TRBJ2-3, the V gene TRBV19; D not certain. V dropped 0 bases and J dropped 5 bases, with 12 bases sitting between them. This CDR3 comprises 15 residues. The germline V gene encodes CDR1 LNHDA and CDR2 SQIVND (reference sequence). CDR3 bases: TGTGCCAGTAGTATAGATCCGGCAGGTGGAGATACGCAGTATTTT. Its translation: CASSIDPAGGDTQYF.

The rearrangement links TRBV5-1 to TRBJ1-5; D is ambiguous. Germline V lookup: CDR1 SGHRS, CDR2 YFSETQ. V shed 0 bases and J shed 2 bases, with 9 bases lying between them. The CDR3 is made up of 15 amino acids. DNA for the CDR3: TGCGCCAGCAGCTTGGCCCCCGGTGGCAATCAGCCCCAGCATTTT. Translation: CASSLAPGGNQPQHF.

This clone was detected once. This sequence joins TRBV29-1 and TRBJ2-1; 9 nucleotides align to TRBD1. The germline gives CDR1 SQVTM, CDR2 ANQGSEA. The J segment lost 8 bases and the V segment lost 7 bases, leaving 6 bases of the junction unmatched. The CDR3 has 12 amino acids. The CDR3 loop reads CSGGQGGDEQFF. DNA for the CDR3: TGCAGCGGGGGACAGGGAGGAGATGAGCAGTTCTTC.

The rearrangement links TRBV20-1 to TRBJ2-1; no reliable D call. V was trimmed by 6 bases and J by 9 bases, leaving 6 bases between them. The CDR3 consists of 9 residues. The V gene's germline CDR1 is DFQATT and CDR2 SNEGSKA (reference sequence). CDR3 protein: CSAGGEQFF. The CDR3 DNA follows: TGCAGTGCCGGTGGTGAGCAGTTCTTC.

The rearrangement joins TRBV11-2 to TRBJ1-4; D is unclear. Germline V gene sequence: CDR1 SGHAT, CDR2 FQNNGV. The CDR3 is made up of 13 amino acids. Trimming took off 8 bases at V and 1 base at J, with 8 bases between the two ends. This chain's CDR3 is CASVGITNEKLFF. The CDR3 DNA reads TGTGCCAGCGTCGGGATAACTAATGAAAAACTGTTTTTT.

The genes are TRBV6-6 and TRBJ2-1; 9 bases match TRBD1. Losses at the gene ends were 5 bases for V and 9 bases for J; bases not matched to a gene: 5. Germline assignment: CDR1 MNHNY and CDR2 SVGAGI (reference sequence). The CDR3 consists of 13 residues. Written as DNA, the CDR3 is TGTGCCAGCAGTCCACAGGGGGCGGTTGAGCAGTTCTTC. Translated, it gives CASSPQGAVEQFF.

The V gene is TRBV5-1, the J gene TRBJ2-1, with TRBD2 matching over 12 bases. Germline values: CDR1 SGHRS, CDR2 YFSETQ. V was pared by 2 bases and J by 0 bases, with 6 bases of the junction left unmatched. The CDR3 runs to 18 residues. The CDR3 reads CASSLGLAGGLSYNEQFF. The CDR3 nucleotides are TGCGCCAGCAGCTTAGGCCTAGCGGGGGGGCTCTCCTACAATGAGCAGTTCTTC.

The chain employs TRBV13 and TRBJ1-1, with unresolved D. The CDR3 length is 14 residues. The germline V and J ends were trimmed by 0 bases and 1 base, with 6 bases remaining between them. Germline CDR1 is PRHDT and CDR2 is FYEKMQ (reference sequence). The CDR3: CASSLGSGNTEAFF. The CDR3 coding sequence is TGTGCCAGCAGCTTAGGGTCAGGGAACACTGAAGCTTTCTTT.

The chain employs TRBV7-3 and TRBJ2-5; TRBD2 matches 9 bases. Germline CDR1 is SGHTA and CDR2 is FQGTGA. The CDR3 length is 15 residues. With V trimmed by 6 bases and J by 5 bases, 10 bases remained unmatched. The CDR3: CASSYISGGWETQYF. CDR3 sequence (DNA): TGTGCCAGCAGTTACATAAGCGGGGGGTGGGAGACCCAGTACTTC.

The chain employs TRBV5-5 and TRBJ1-4; 8 bases are a match to TRBD1. The germline CDR1 and CDR2 sequences are SGHKS and YYEKEE (reference sequence). V was clipped by 4 bases and J by 8 bases; unmatched bases: 7. The CDR3 loop spans 14 amino acids. CDR3: CASSPGQGREKLFF. The CDR3 region has the DNA TGTGCCAGCAGCCCCGGACAGGGAAGAGAAAAACTGTTTTTT.

The chain has TRBV5-4 and TRBJ2-7; possible D gene TRBD2, 5 bases. CDR3 size: 15 residues. Trimming took off 2 bases at V and 1 base at J, with 13 bases between the two ends. Germline V gene sequence: CDR1 SGHNT, CDR2 YYREEE (reference sequence). CDR3 in DNA: TGTGCCAGCAGCTTAAATTGGGAGCCTTCCTACGAGCAGTACTTC. Protein sequence: CASSLNWEPSYEQYF.